This TCR beta chain came from a study of blood T cell repertoires in COVID-19. Across the whole study: Samples taken during acute and convalescent COVID-19 were collected in the United States, Italy and Spain.

V lost 4 bases and J 0 bases, leaving 12 bases between the germline ends. Germline V CDR1 and CDR2: MNHEY, SVGEGT. The CDR3 sequence is 15 residues long. Assay used: immunoSEQ multiplex PCR; TCRdb lists only in-frame clones, some missing. There are 95,000 to 100,000 clones in the sample; 84% occur only once, and about 24% lies in the top ten. The sequence was obtained from a human donor in a cohort sampled during active COVID-19. Sequenced material: peripheral blood. The V call is TRBV6-2 or TRBV6-3, the J call TRBJ1-1; no clear D. The CDR3 region has the DNA TGTGCCAGCAGTTCCCCGGGTCTCCTGAACACTGAAGCTTTCTTT. Its translation is CASSSPGLLNTEAFF.